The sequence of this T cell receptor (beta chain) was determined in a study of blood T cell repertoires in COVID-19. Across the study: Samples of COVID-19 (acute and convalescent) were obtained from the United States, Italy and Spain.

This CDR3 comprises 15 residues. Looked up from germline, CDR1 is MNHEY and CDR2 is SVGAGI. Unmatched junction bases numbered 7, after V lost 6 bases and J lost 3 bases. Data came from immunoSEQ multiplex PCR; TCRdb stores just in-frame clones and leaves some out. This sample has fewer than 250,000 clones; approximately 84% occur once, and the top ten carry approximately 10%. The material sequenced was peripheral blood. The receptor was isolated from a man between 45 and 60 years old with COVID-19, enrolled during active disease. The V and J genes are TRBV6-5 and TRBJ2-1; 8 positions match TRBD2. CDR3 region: CASRISGSLYNEQFF. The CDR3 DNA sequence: TGTGCCAGCAGGATCAGCGGGAGCCTCTACAATGAGCAGTTCTTC.